These T cell receptor beta chains were read from a single sample in a study of T-cell reconstitution after alpha-beta-depleted transplantation in children. A single record per CDR3 protein comes from TCRdb applying MiXCR to the PCR reads. Of about 300,000 distinct CDR3 sequences in the sample, over 7.5% were seen once. The sample here was peripheral blood, taken 360 days after TCRalphabeta/CD19-depleted stem cell transplant. The receptor source for this set is a female patient aged 2-9 years who had a stem cell transplant for Fanconi anemia, so the T cells may come from the graft donor. CDR3s include the opening cysteine and the closing phenylalanine or tryptophan. A D gene is named only where the DNA matches it firmly. The listing skips clone size in some rows; elsewhere it reads once, few, many or a size class.

>-|15|-|TRBJ2-3|TRBV2
TGTGCCAGCAGTGAGATGTCGCGGAACACAGATACGCAGTATTTT
CASSEMSRNTDTQYF
>many|15|TRBD1|TRBJ1-6|TRBV5-1
TGCGCCAGCAGCTTGAATCAGGGGGATAATTCACCCCTCCACTTT
CASSLNQGDNSPLHF
>many|14|-|TRBJ2-1|TRBV12-3/TRBV12-4
TGTGCCAGCGGAGTACCGGCTAGATCCTATGAGCAGTTCTTC
CASGVPARSYEQFF
>many|16|TRBD2|TRBJ2-2|TRBV6-5
TGTGCCAGCAGTTGGCGGGGGGGCGCGAACACCGGGGAGCTGTTTTTT
CASSWRGGANTGELFF
>many|14|TRBD1|TRBJ2-2|TRBV2
TGTGCCAGCAGGCAGGACAGGATGCCCGGGGAGCTGTTTTTT
CASRQDRMPGELFF
>-|13|-|TRBJ2-5|TRBV19
TGTGCCAGTAGTATGGGTATACAAGAGACCCAGTACTTC
CASSMGIQETQYF
>few|19|TRBD1|TRBJ2-5|TRBV5-1
TGCGCCAGCAGCCGAACGGGACAGGCTAGCAGGCCTGGGGGAGAGACCCAGTACTTC
CASSRTGQASRPGGETQYF
>few|19|TRBD1|TRBJ1-3|TRBV11-1
TGTGCCAGCAGCTTTTCCGGGACAGGTCATCTCCTGGTTGGAAACACCATATATTTT
CASSFSGTGHLLVGNTIYF
>many|11|-|TRBJ2-5|TRBV5-1
TGCGCCAGCAGCTCGGCCTCGGACCAGTACTTC
CASSSASDQYF
>many|15|TRBD1|TRBJ2-1|TRBV5-1
TGCGCCAGCAACGACAGGGCCACGGCACACAATGAGCAGTTCTTC
CASNDRATAHNEQFF
>-|14|-|TRBJ1-5|TRBV9
TGTGCCAGCAGCCCCGACGATAGCAATCAGCCCCAGCATTTT
CASSPDDSNQPQHF
>-|19|TRBD1|TRBJ2-1|TRBV11-2
TGTGCCAGCAGCTTAGGGGGGACAGGGGCCTCTGGGTCCTACAATGAGCAGTTCTTC
CASSLGGTGASGSYNEQFF
>many|15|-|TRBJ1-1|TRBV11-2
TGTGCCAGCAGCTTAGTGGCCAGATCGAACACTGAAGCTTTCTTT
CASSLVARSNTEAFF
>-|14|-|TRBJ2-2|TRBV3-1
TGTGCCAGCAGACGTGCAGCTAACACCGGGGAGCTGTTTTTT
CASRRAANTGELFF
>many|15|TRBD2|TRBJ2-1|TRBV9
TGTGCCAGCAGCGCGGGGACTAGCGGACGCAATGAGCAGTTCTTC
CASSAGTSGRNEQFF
>few|16|-|TRBJ1-1|TRBV2
TGTGCCAGCAGTGAAGAGGGGCTCCCCTTGGGGACTGAAGCTTTCTTT
CASSEEGLPLGTEAFF
>few|16|-|TRBJ1-1|TRBV18
TGTGCCAGCTCACCACTCAGGGGCCCGGATATCACTGAAGCTTTCTTT
CASSPLRGPDITEAFF
>-|15|-|TRBJ1-1|TRBV30
TGTGCCTGGAGTGCTATTAGGGGCTCGAACACTGAAGCTTTCTTT
CAWSAIRGSNTEAFF
>many|15|TRBD1|TRBJ2-3|TRBV7-6
TGTGCCAGCAGCTTTTTCGCGACAGGGCCAGATACGCAGTATTTT
CASSFFATGPDTQYF
>-|13|-|TRBJ2-5|TRBV29-1
TGCAGCGTTGAACATAGACAGGAAGAGACCCAGTACTTC
CSVEHRQEETQYF
>many|18|-|TRBJ1-2|TRBV27
TGTGCCAGCAGTTTATTGACATCAATACTCTTAGCTAACTATGGCTACACCTTC
CASSLLTSILLANYGYTF
>-|11|-|TRBJ1-2|TRBV2
TGTGCCAGCAGGTCAATCTATGGCTACACCTTC
CASRSIYGYTF
>many|13|-|TRBJ1-3|TRBV20-1
TGCAGTGATACGAGAGACTCTGGAAACACCATATATTTT
CSDTRDSGNTIYF
>few|14|-|TRBJ1-4|TRBV3-1
TGTGCCAGCAGCCAGTCGGGGACTAATGAAAAACTGTTTTTT
CASSQSGTNEKLFF
>many|14|TRBD1|TRBJ2-5|TRBV7-8
TGTGCCAGCAGCTTAGCTACAGGGGAAGAGACCCAGTACTTC
CASSLATGEETQYF
>-|18|TRBD2|TRBJ2-7|TRBV12-3/TRBV12-4
TGTGCCAGCAGTTTAGCGGGACTTTTTAGCGGGCCGCGCACCGAGCAGTACTTC
CASSLAGLFSGPRTEQYF
>many|14|-|TRBJ2-2|TRBV20-1
TGCAGTGCTAGAGTTTTTTCGGGGGTCGGGGAGCTGTTTTTT
CSARVFSGVGELFF
>few|16|-|TRBJ2-2|TRBV27
TGTGCCAGCACTCCACTTGGCGGAGGGGGGCCCGGGGAGCTGTTTTTT
CASTPLGGGGPGELFF
>-|13|-|TRBJ1-1|TRBV19
TGTGCCAGTAGTCCTAACTATGGCACTGAAGCTTTCTTT
CASSPNYGTEAFF
>many|15|-|TRBJ2-3|TRBV5-1
TGCGCCAGCAGCCCGCCGGGACGAACCACAGATACGCAGTATTTT
CASSPPGRTTDTQYF
>few|19|-|TRBJ1-1|TRBV13
TGTGCCAGCAGCTTTTTTCGGTCTCGGGACCTCCTAATGAACACTGAAGCTTTCTTT
CASSFFRSRDLLMNTEAFF
>many|14|-|TRBJ2-5|TRBV24-1
TGTGCCACCAGTGCGGCTAGAATGGGGGAGACCCAGTACTTC
CATSAARMGETQYF
>many|16|TRBD1|TRBJ2-2|TRBV4-3
TGCGCCAGCAGCCAAAGCACAGGGGGTGGAACCGGGGAGCTGTTTTTT
CASSQSTGGGTGELFF
>-|15|-|TRBJ1-2|TRBV7-9
TGTGCCAGCACCCCCCGGGGTTGGGGGCAATATGGCTACACCTTC
CASTPRGWGQYGYTF
>-|18|-|TRBJ2-3|TRBV11-2
TGTGCCAGCAGCTTAGATGCCAGAGAAAGTTTTTGGGAGGATACGCGGTATTTT
CASSLDARESFWEDTRYF
>many|12|-|TRBJ2-7|TRBV12-3/TRBV12-4
TGTGCCAGCAGCTTGGGAACCTACGAGCAGTACTTC
CASSLGTYEQYF
>many|14|TRBD1|TRBJ2-3|TRBV28
TGTGCCAGCAGTTCTGGACAGGCGGCAGATACGCAGTATTTT
CASSSGQAADTQYF
>many|15|-|TRBJ2-2|TRBV15
TGTGCCACCAGCAGAGTGTTGGGGGACACCGGGGAGCTGTTTTTT
CATSRVLGDTGELFF
>many|15|TRBD1|TRBJ2-2|TRBV5-1
TGCGCCAGCAGTTTCCGGGACAGGGTCACCGGGGAGCTGTTTTTT
CASSFRDRVTGELFF
>few|13|-|TRBJ2-7|TRBV10-1
TGCGCCAGCAGTGAGGTAACAGGGAACGAGCAGTACTTC
CASSEVTGNEQYF
>many|16|-|TRBJ2-1|TRBV6-1
TGTGCCAGCAGCGCTCACCCACCAGACAGGAACAATGAGCAGTTCTTC
CASSAHPPDRNNEQFF
>-|16|TRBD1|TRBJ1-5|TRBV28
TGTGCCACCAGATGGGGGGGGACAGGGGGCAATCAGCCCCAGCATTTT
CATRWGGTGGNQPQHF
>many|14|TRBD2|TRBJ2-3|TRBV20-1
TGCAGTGCTAAGCGGGGGGGCCTCACAGATACGCAGTATTTT
CSAKRGGLTDTQYF
>many|15|-|TRBJ2-2|TRBV6-2/TRBV6-3
TGTGCCAGCAGTTACAGCCTAGGGGGGACCGGGGAGCTGTTTTTT
CASSYSLGGTGELFF
>few|14|-|TRBJ1-2|TRBV4-1
TGCGCCAGCAGCCAAGATACCTTCCCCTATGGCTACACCTTC
CASSQDTFPYGYTF
>few|15|TRBD2|TRBJ2-5|TRBV3-1
TGTGCCAGCAGCCAACGACTAGCGGGGGGGGAGACCCAGTACTTC
CASSQRLAGGETQYF
>few|12|-|TRBJ2-3|TRBV28
TGTGCCAGCACTGGCGGGGCAGATACGCAGTATTTT
CASTGGADTQYF
>many|15|TRBD2|TRBJ2-1|TRBV7-8
TGTGCCAGCAGCACAACTAGCGGGAGAACCAATGAGCAGTTCTTC
CASSTTSGRTNEQFF
>-|15|-|TRBJ1-2|TRBV4-1
TGCGCCAGCAGCCAAGGGTATACAGGGAGTTATGGCTACACCTTC
CASSQGYTGSYGYTF
>many|11|-|TRBJ1-2|TRBV29-1
TGCAGCGCCTGGACAGCCCTTGGCTACACCTTC
CSAWTALGYTF